This T cell receptor beta chain was identified during a study of T-cell memory formation after mild COVID-19 listed by TCRdb under 2021. Study-wide context: TCR sequence clusters from the two donors were largely donor specific. In a couple of donors, T-cell clones that expanded and contracted after mild COVID-19 were tracked by sequencing TCRalpha and TCRbeta repertoires over time. Two young, previously healthy adult volunteers, one female and one male, were included in the cohort.

PBMCs were isolated by Ficoll-Paque density gradient centrifugation. From a lookup of the germline V gene (reference sequence), CDR1 and CDR2 are SEHNR and FQNEAQ. From cysteine to phenylalanine, the CDR3 is 15 amino acids long. Just CDR3 DNA is preserved here, 45 bases in frame from base 1. V drops 4 bases and J drops 1 base, leaving 13 bases in between. For sequencing, an Illumina NovaSeq 6000 was employed. TCRalpha and TCRbeta cDNA libraries were constructed by 5'RACE with constant-segment primers, with sample barcodes and unique molecular identifiers being introduced. RNA was extracted from every sample with Trizol reagent. The libraries were amplified in two PCR steps, and the second step added a second sample barcode and Illumina TruSeq adapters. Sequencing of the libraries was done on an Illumina NovaSeq, producing 2 x 150 bp paired-end reads. On the study's bioinformatics: Reads were demultiplexed and collapsed into UMI-guided consensus sequences with migec v1.2.7. Using mixcr v2.1.11, the UMI consensuses were aligned to TRA and TRB V and J templates and assembled into clonotypes. A clonotype was counted as expanded or contracted only when both edgeR and NoisET called the clonotype significant, with the noise models trained on biological replicates. For edgeR calls, the cutoffs were a false discovery rate-adjusted p below 0.01 and a log2 fold-change threshold of 1. As an exploratory analysis of dynamics, PCA with hierarchical clustering was applied to max-normalized trajectories of the 1000 most abundant clonotypes. Each responding clone was given a CD4 or CD8 phenotype based on the CD4+ and CD8+ repertoires, which had been sequenced separately. The public reads were reanalyzed by TCRdb: fastp trimming at Q25, MiXCR alignment, in-frame beta chains only. Each entry is one CDR3 protein sequence, shown with its most common DNA and genes. The V and J calls follow TCRdb's processing rather than the paper's. This sample has 150,000 to 200,000 distinct CDR3 sequences in its table, and roughly 23% of those were observed once. Roughly 23% of the sample lies in the top ten.

The sample holds a few counts of this clonotype. There is no known antigen for this receptor. No much larger clonotype is one base removed from it; base qualities were not supplied. Beyond this particular receptor, the publication reports: SARS-CoV-2 specificity was not confirmed for the second-wave clones peaking on day 37. Clones contracting from day 15 to 85 had balanced CD4/CD8 phenotypes, while a second wave expanding from day 15 to 37 was biased towards CD4+. Some responding clones were detected in pre-infection memory, which suggested that pre-existing cross-reactive memory T cells had joined the SARS-CoV-2 response. Contracting CD4+ clones appeared mostly in the CM and EM memory subsets, whereas CD8+ clones were enriched in EMRA. The study included only a couple of mild cases, and larger cohorts that include severe cases with pre-infection samples were judged to be necessary.

Here the chain combines TRBV7-9 and TRBJ1-1; a tentative D match to TRBD1 spans 6 bases. The sample comprised PBMCs or a T cell subset sorted from them (not recorded which). This clonotype was obtained from an adult woman who had mild COVID-19 (a few samples of this study predate the infection). The sample titles of this study are shuffled in the database, so cell type and time point are left out; the donor was told from shared clones. The CDR3 region: CASSSHREKNTEAFF. The nucleotide sequence is given as TGTGCCAGCAGCTCACACAGGGAAAAGAACACTGAAGCTTTCTTT.